These 20 T cell receptor beta chains were sequenced from one sample in a study of blood T cell repertoires in COVID-19 (dated by TCRdb to 2018 to 2021). Library preparation was by the immunoSEQ multiplex PCR assay. TCRdb's version of the immuneACCESS table is confined to in-frame rearrangements and falls short of the full clone set. An unresolved V gene accounts for under half of the shortfall where checked; the remainder is of unknown origin. This sample gives just over 650,000 clones in total; around 89% of them show up just once. The ten largest account for roughly 0.26% of the sample. The sample consisted of peripheral blood. Every receptor here comes from a woman aged 18-29 years with acute or convalescent COVID-19.

The chain combines TRBV19 with TRBJ1-4; maybe TRBD1 (6 bases). V was trimmed by 3 bases and J by 5 bases, leaving 19 bases between them. Germline CDR1 reads LNHDA; CDR2 reads SQIVND (reference sequence). This CDR3 region has 17 residues. The CDR3 reads CASSMGRQGRANEKLFF. The CDR3 DNA reads TGTGCCAGTAGTATGGGCAGGCAGGGGAGGGCGAATGAAAAACTGTTTTTT.

As to this clone: Different DNA sequences within this sample yield the same CDR3. V is TRBV27 and J is TRBJ1-1; a weak D match, TRBD1 (5 bases). From germline, CDR1 is MNHEY and CDR2 SMNVEV (reference sequence). V lost 4 bases, J lost 5 bases, and 8 bases lay in between. This CDR3 has 12 amino acids. CDR3 DNA sequence: TGTGCCAGCAGTTCTGGGGGGACTGAAGCTTTCTTT. This gives the protein CASSSGGTEAFF.

This rearrangement joins TRBV5-1 to TRBJ2-7; 10 nucleotides agree with TRBD1. Germline V gene lookup returns CDR1 SGHRS and CDR2 YFSETQ. V lost 4 bases and J lost 3; bases outside the gene matches: 7. This CDR3 region has 15 residues. The CDR3 loop reads CASSQPGTGVYEQYF. The CDR3 DNA reads as TGCGCCAGCAGCCAGCCCGGGACAGGGGTCTACGAGCAGTACTTC.

This chain links TRBV4-3 with TRBJ2-1; 8 positions agree with TRBD1. Germline CDR1 LGHNA, CDR2 YSLEER. This CDR3 comprises 14 residues. V was pared by 3 bases and J by 7 bases, with 5 bases of the junction left unmatched. CDR3 residues: CASSHGQGENEQFF. CDR3 DNA sequence: TGCGCCAGCAGCCACGGACAGGGAGAGAATGAGCAGTTCTTC.

This clone has more than one count but fewer than ten. The J gene is TRBJ1-6, the V gene TRBV29-1, with unresolved D. The germline CDR1 and CDR2 sequences are SQVTM and ANQGSEA. Deletions cut 4 bases from V and 7 bases from J, with 11 bases between. This CDR3 contains 13 residues. The CDR3 DNA reads TGCAGCGTTGCGACGGCGGAAAATTCACCCCTCCACTTT. This encodes CSVATAENSPLHF.

Regarding this clone: Additional DNA sequences in this sample encode the identical CDR3. This chain links TRBV7-9 with TRBJ2-3; D possibly corresponds to TRBD2 (6 bases). The CDR3 contains 14 residues. The germline V gene has CDR1 SEHNR and CDR2 FQNEAQ (reference sequence). V lost 3 bases, J lost 6 bases, and 13 bases lay in between. The CDR3 region has the DNA TGTGCCAGCAGCTTGGGACTTTCCACGGATACGCAGTATTTT. It codes for CASSLGLSTDTQYF.

The rearrangement uses TRBV6-5 and TRBJ2-7; 8 bases are shared with TRBD1. This CDR3 is built from 14 residues. Losses at the gene ends were 8 bases for V and 3 bases for J; bases not matched to a gene: 9. Per germline, CDR1 MNHEY and CDR2 SVGAGI. DNA for the CDR3: TGTGCCAGCCGAACGCAGGGGGCGCACTACGAGCAGTACTTC. The encoded protein is CASRTQGAHYEQYF.

This clone was counted a single time. This chain links TRBV19 with TRBJ2-3; 12 bases agree with TRBD1. Germline V gives CDR1 LNHDA, CDR2 SQIVND (reference sequence). The length of the CDR3 is 15 residues. J was trimmed by 10 bases and V by 4 bases; bases with no gene match: 9. The CDR3 nucleotides are TGTGCCAGTAGTAGAACCGGGACAGGGGGCTCTCCGCAGTATTTT. This gives the protein CASSRTGTGGSPQYF.

The chain joins TRBV29-1 to TRBJ1-2, with a tentative D call TRBD1 (5 bases). Trimming stripped 1 base from V and 4 bases from J, with 13 bases between. CDR1 is SQVTM and CDR2 is ANQGSEA in the germline V gene. CDR3 length: 14 residues. The DNA for the CDR3 is TGCAGCGTTGAAGGTGGCAGGGAGGGCTATGGCTACACCTTC. Its protein product is CSVEGGREGYGYTF.

J is TRBJ2-1 and V is TRBV19; D is possibly TRBD2 (5 bases). V was trimmed by 1 base and J by 5 bases, leaving 9 bases between them. The CDR3 is made up of 14 amino acids. Germline V CDR1 and CDR2: LNHDA, SQIVND (reference sequence). For the CDR3, the DNA is TGTGCCAGTAGTATAGTCCCTAGCCACAATGAGCAGTTCTTC. It encodes CASSIVPSHNEQFF. The full variable domain, completed using reference TRBV19 and TRBJ2-1, is DGGITQSPKYLFRKEGQNVTLSCEQNLNHDAMYWYRQDPGQGLRLIYYSQIVNDFQKGDIAEGYSVSREKKESFPLTVTSAQKNPTAFYLCASSIVPSHNEQFFGPGTRLTVL.

This chain links TRBV7-9 with TRBJ1-3, with D possibly TRBD1 on 5 matching bases. The V and J ends lost 5 bases and 0 bases respectively, with 17 bases between them. Germline CDR1 SEHNR, CDR2 FQNEAQ (reference sequence). This CDR3 is built from 17 residues. Here the CDR3 DNA reads TGTGCCAGCAGCCCCCGGGCCCTGACAGCCTCTGGAAACACCATATATTTT. Translating gives CASSPRALTASGNTIYF.

This chain connects TRBV19 to TRBJ1-3; no firm D call. Looked up from germline, CDR1 is LNHDA and CDR2 is SQIVND (reference sequence). The V end lost 3 bases, the J end lost 0 bases, and 6 bases lay between the germline ends. This CDR3 region has 14 residues. CDR3 coding DNA: TGTGCCAGTAGTATCGGTAACTCTGGAAACACCATATATTTT. Translation: CASSIGNSGNTIYF.

Comments on this clone: This sample also contains other DNA sequences that code for the same CDR3. V and J are TRBV30 and TRBJ1-2; a weak D match, TRBD1 (5 bases). The V gene lost 1 base and the J gene lost 4 bases, with 7 bases spanning the gap. CDR3 length: 12 amino acids. CDR1 and CDR2 (germline): GTSNPN, SVGIG (reference sequence). The CDR3 DNA sequence: TGTGCCTGGAGTGCAGGGATCTATGGCTACACCTTC. The encoded protein is CAWSAGIYGYTF.

J is TRBJ2-3 and V is TRBV7-3; 8 nucleotides line up with TRBD2. This CDR3 comprises 17 residues. With 5 bases clipped from V and 4 bases from J, the junction kept 14 bases outside the gene matches. Germline V gene data show CDR1 as SGHTA and CDR2 as FQGTGA. This CDR3 is CASSLLSRGEGADTQYF. The CDR3 region has the DNA TGTGCCAGCAGCCTCCTCTCGCGGGGGGAGGGTGCAGATACGCAGTATTTT.

The chain has TRBV29-1 and TRBJ1-2; tentatively, D is TRBD1 (5 bases). The V gene's germline CDR1 is SQVTM and CDR2 ANQGSEA. CDR3 length equals 16 residues. Trimming removed 2 bases from V and 1 base from J, with 17 bases in between. CDR3 bases: TGCAGCGTTGAACGGGGGGTAGGGGTTATTAACTATGGCTACACCTTC. Amino acid sequence: CSVERGVGVINYGYTF.

The rearrangement uses TRBV6-5 and TRBJ1-2; no firm D call. V was cut by 4 bases and J by 6 bases, with 15 bases left in between. In germline, CDR1 is MNHEY, CDR2 SVGAGI. The CDR3 totals 14 residues. CDR3 amino acids: CASSLTLTGDGYTF. CDR3 DNA sequence: TGTGCCAGCAGTTTGACCCTTACCGGGGATGGCTACACCTTC.

The chain recombines TRBV4-2 with TRBJ2-1, with TRBD2 identical over 9 bases. This CDR3 is built from 16 residues. In germline, CDR1 is LGHNA, CDR2 YNFKEQ. V trimming: 0 bases; J trimming: 5 bases; junction bases outside the gene matches: 5. This CDR3 is CASSQDGLATHNEQFF. In nucleotides, the CDR3 is TGTGCCAGCAGCCAAGATGGACTAGCGACCCACAATGAGCAGTTCTTC.

The V gene is TRBV27, the J gene TRBJ1-5; TRBD1 aligns across 11 bases. Germline values: CDR1 MNHEY, CDR2 SMNVEV (reference sequence). The CDR3 is 20 amino acids. Trimming removed 5 bases from V and 1 base from J; junction bases left unmatched: 16. The CDR3 sequence is CASSRLPKDRGLGSNQPQHF. CDR3 DNA sequence: TGTGCCAGCAGTCGCCTCCCGAAGGACAGGGGGCTTGGGAGCAATCAGCCCCAGCATTTT.

The rearrangement joins TRBV4-3 to TRBJ1-3; D is unresolved. Trimming left V 0 bases short and J 2 bases short, with 8 bases between. CDR1 and CDR2 (germline): LGHNA, YSLEER. This CDR3 is built from 15 residues. CDR3 sequence (DNA): TGCGCCAGCAGCCAAGATTTCGGGGCTGGAAACACCATATATTTT. It translates to CASSQDFGAGNTIYF.

CDR3 nucleotides: TGTGCCAGCAGCTCTCCAAGCGGAACTAGAGAGTACGAGCAGTACTTC. Amino acid sequence: CASSSPSGTREYEQYF. The chain employs TRBV5-6 and TRBJ2-7; TRBD2 might be the D (5 bases). The germline V and J ends were trimmed by 3 bases and 4 bases, with 20 bases remaining between them. The CDR3 is 16 amino acids. In germline, CDR1 is SGHDT, CDR2 YYEEEE. The full variable domain, in which reference TRBV5-6 and TRBJ2-7 provide the parts outside the CDR3, is DAGVTQSPTHLIKTRGQQVTLRCSPKSGHDTVSWYQQALGQGPQFIFQYYEEEERQRGNFPDRFSGHQFPNYSSELNVNALLLGDSALYLCASSSPSGTREYEQYFGPGTRLTVT.